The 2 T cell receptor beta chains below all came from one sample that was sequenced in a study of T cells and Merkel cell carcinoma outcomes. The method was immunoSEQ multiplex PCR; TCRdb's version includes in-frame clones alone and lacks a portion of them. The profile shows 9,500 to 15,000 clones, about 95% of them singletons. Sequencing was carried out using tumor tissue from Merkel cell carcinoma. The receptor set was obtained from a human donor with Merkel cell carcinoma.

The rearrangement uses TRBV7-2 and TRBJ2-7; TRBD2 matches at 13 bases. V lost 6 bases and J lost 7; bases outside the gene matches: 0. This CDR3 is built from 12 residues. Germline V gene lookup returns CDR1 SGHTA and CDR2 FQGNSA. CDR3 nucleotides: TGTGCCAGCAGGGGACTAGCGGGAGAGCAGTACTTC. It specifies CASRGLAGEQYF. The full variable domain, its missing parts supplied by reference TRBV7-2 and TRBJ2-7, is GAGVSQSPSNKVTEKGKDVELRCDPISGHTALYWYRQSLGQGLEFLIYFQGNSAPDKSGLPSDRFSAERTGGSVSTLTIQRTQQEDSAVYLCASRGLAGEQYFGPGTRLTVT.

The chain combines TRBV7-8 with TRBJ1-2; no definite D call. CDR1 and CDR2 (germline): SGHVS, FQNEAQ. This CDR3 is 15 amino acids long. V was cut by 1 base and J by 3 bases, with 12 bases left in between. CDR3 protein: CASSLGGDRDYGYTF. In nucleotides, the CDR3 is TGTGCCAGCAGCTTAGGAGGAGACCGGGACTATGGCTACACCTTC.